A selection of T cell receptor beta chains follows, all from one sample in a study of beta chain features in type 1 diabetes. Here immunoSEQ multiplex PCR was the method, and the copy in TCRdb shows in-frame clones only, minus some. Of some 270,000 clones listed, about 14% are singletons. Input material: naive CD4+ T cells from blood. Receptors were obtained from a woman between 35 and 50 years old in good health. Each CDR3 is given with its conserved first and last residue. Each record gives: CDR3 protein, V gene, J gene, clone size. Not all rows give a size; the values are once, few, many and, for expanded clones, a class.

CDR3 protein: CASSPRRQGVGDTQYF; V gene: TRBV18; J gene: TRBJ2-3; clone size: NA
CDR3 protein: CASSFGSGRYEQYF; V gene: TRBV5-4; J gene: TRBJ2-7; clone size: NA
CDR3 protein: CASSLDAQPYNEQFF; V gene: TRBV7-9; J gene: TRBJ2-1; clone size: NA
CDR3 protein: CAPPGQGASMNTEAFF; V gene: TRBV7-6; J gene: TRBJ1-1; clone size: few
CDR3 protein: CASSFADRGDQPQHF; V gene: TRBV7-9; J gene: TRBJ1-5; clone size: few
CDR3 protein: CATKVGGGAYEQYF; V gene: TRBV2; J gene: TRBJ2-7; clone size: few
CDR3 protein: CASKTGNRDTQYF; V gene: TRBV7-9; J gene: TRBJ2-3; clone size: few
CDR3 protein: CASSPIPEATDTQYF; V gene: TRBV4-1; J gene: TRBJ2-3; clone size: NA
CDR3 protein: CATRLAGGPAEQYF; V gene: TRBV10-2; J gene: TRBJ2-7; clone size: few
CDR3 protein: CASSYSIQGLSEAFF; V gene: TRBV6-5; J gene: TRBJ1-1; clone size: NA
CDR3 protein: CASSSAFRDRGGYTF; V gene: TRBV6-5; J gene: TRBJ1-2; clone size: NA
CDR3 protein: CASSLLDRPRGYTF; V gene: TRBV7-2; J gene: TRBJ1-2; clone size: NA
CDR3 protein: CASSLGVGTYNQPQHF; V gene: TRBV7-2; J gene: TRBJ1-5; clone size: few
CDR3 protein: CASSSSDTQYF; V gene: TRBV6-5; J gene: TRBJ2-3; clone size: NA
CDR3 protein: CSVTTGSNYGYTF; V gene: TRBV29-1; J gene: TRBJ1-2; clone size: NA
CDR3 protein: CASSVEAGGGYEQYF; V gene: TRBV9; J gene: TRBJ2-7; clone size: few
CDR3 protein: CASSIDPGGGTDTQYF; V gene: TRBV19; J gene: TRBJ2-3; clone size: NA
CDR3 protein: CASSPGQGTYNEQFF; V gene: TRBV18; J gene: TRBJ2-1; clone size: NA
CDR3 protein: CASSLELGAKGELFF; V gene: TRBV7-2; J gene: TRBJ2-2; clone size: NA
CDR3 protein: CASSYSSAGSYEQYF; V gene: TRBV6-5; J gene: TRBJ2-7; clone size: NA
CDR3 protein: CASRADRGSNTIYF; V gene: TRBV11-2; J gene: TRBJ1-3; clone size: few
CDR3 protein: CASSQDGGAFGTQYF; V gene: TRBV4-3; J gene: TRBJ2-5; clone size: NA
CDR3 protein: CATATGQAGTQYF; V gene: TRBV10-3; J gene: TRBJ2-5; clone size: many
CDR3 protein: CASNLLAGATDEQYF; V gene: TRBV6-6; J gene: TRBJ2-7; clone size: few
CDR3 protein: CASSSRALERGFGDTQYF; V gene: TRBV5-1; J gene: TRBJ2-3; clone size: few
CDR3 protein: CASLRPAGVYEQFF; V gene: TRBV28; J gene: TRBJ2-1; clone size: NA
CDR3 protein: CASSYSQLTREKLFF; V gene: TRBV6-5; J gene: TRBJ1-4; clone size: few
CDR3 protein: CASSETGVGSSPLHF; V gene: TRBV2; J gene: TRBJ1-6; clone size: NA
CDR3 protein: CASSLVPSGETQYF; V gene: TRBV5-1; J gene: TRBJ2-5; clone size: NA
CDR3 protein: CASSLLLSGGTDTQYF; V gene: TRBV5-1; J gene: TRBJ2-3; clone size: NA
CDR3 protein: CASTSGQTNYGYTF; V gene: TRBV7-9; J gene: TRBJ1-2; clone size: NA
CDR3 protein: CASTRGNRGTEAFF; V gene: TRBV19; J gene: TRBJ1-1; clone size: NA
CDR3 protein: CASSPRLRSGTDTQYF; V gene: TRBV7-9; J gene: TRBJ2-3; clone size: few
CDR3 protein: CASSVWTNTAGNEQFF; V gene: TRBV9; J gene: TRBJ2-1; clone size: few
CDR3 protein: CASSQGMVQGVMSSYEQYF; V gene: TRBV11-3; J gene: TRBJ2-7; clone size: NA
CDR3 protein: CASSDGRVVFNEQFF; V gene: TRBV25-1; J gene: TRBJ2-1; clone size: NA
CDR3 protein: CASSPAWGVSYEQYF; V gene: TRBV4-1; J gene: TRBJ2-7; clone size: NA
CDR3 protein: CSVEGGTAYGYTF; V gene: TRBV29-1; J gene: TRBJ1-2; clone size: few
CDR3 protein: CASSFQGAELFF; V gene: TRBV5-1; J gene: TRBJ2-2; clone size: few
CDR3 protein: CASGLVAGGYNEQFF; V gene: TRBV12-5; J gene: TRBJ2-1; clone size: few
CDR3 protein: CASSGLYSPNQPQHF; V gene: TRBV2; J gene: TRBJ1-5; clone size: few
CDR3 protein: CASSKGSWGETQYF; V gene: TRBV5-1; J gene: TRBJ2-5; clone size: NA
CDR3 protein: CASSQGGRGSGNTIYF; V gene: TRBV4-3; J gene: TRBJ1-3; clone size: few
CDR3 protein: CASSLSGANVLTF; V gene: TRBV19; J gene: TRBJ2-6; clone size: NA
CDR3 protein: CASSQDRLKRTGGTEAFF; V gene: TRBV14; J gene: TRBJ1-1; clone size: NA
CDR3 protein: CASSIGQYNEQFF; V gene: TRBV19; J gene: TRBJ2-1; clone size: NA
CDR3 protein: CASSGGISYEQYF; V gene: TRBV21-1; J gene: TRBJ2-7; clone size: few
CDR3 protein: CASSASGTGYNQETQYF; V gene: TRBV28; J gene: TRBJ2-5; clone size: NA
CDR3 protein: CASSSGQDTQYF; V gene: TRBV5-1; J gene: TRBJ2-3; clone size: NA
CDR3 protein: CASSSPFRSVGNTIYF; V gene: TRBV13; J gene: TRBJ1-3; clone size: few
CDR3 protein: CASSLSDRSGNTIYF; V gene: TRBV7-2; J gene: TRBJ1-3; clone size: few
CDR3 protein: CASSQVIETQYF; V gene: TRBV14; J gene: TRBJ2-5; clone size: NA
CDR3 protein: CASSRSPPTQFF; V gene: TRBV18; J gene: TRBJ2-1; clone size: few
CDR3 protein: CASRNSGFSGYTF; V gene: TRBV27; J gene: TRBJ1-2; clone size: few
CDR3 protein: CASSYWGQGNTEAFF; V gene: TRBV6-5; J gene: TRBJ1-1; clone size: NA
CDR3 protein: CASSLELDSAQETQYF; V gene: TRBV5-1; J gene: TRBJ2-5; clone size: NA
CDR3 protein: CASSLGQAAGEQFF; V gene: TRBV7-7; J gene: TRBJ2-1; clone size: few
CDR3 protein: CASSRTSGGYNEQFF; V gene: TRBV5-4; J gene: TRBJ2-1; clone size: NA
CDR3 protein: CASSVASFDGGELFF; V gene: TRBV9; J gene: TRBJ2-2; clone size: NA
CDR3 protein: CASSLGVLGGYNEQFF; V gene: TRBV5-1; J gene: TRBJ2-1; clone size: few